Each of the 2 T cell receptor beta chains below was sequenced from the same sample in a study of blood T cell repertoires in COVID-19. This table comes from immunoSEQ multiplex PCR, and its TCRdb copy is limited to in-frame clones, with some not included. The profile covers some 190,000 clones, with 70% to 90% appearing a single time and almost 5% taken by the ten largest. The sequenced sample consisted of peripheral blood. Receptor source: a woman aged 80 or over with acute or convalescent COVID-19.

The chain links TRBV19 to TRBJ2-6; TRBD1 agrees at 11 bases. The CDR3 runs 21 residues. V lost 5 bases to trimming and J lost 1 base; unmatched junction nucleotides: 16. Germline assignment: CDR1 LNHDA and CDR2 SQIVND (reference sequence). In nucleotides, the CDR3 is TGTGCCAGTAGTCTAGGACAGGGGGCAACTCGCAGGAGGTCTGGGGCCAACGTCCTGACTTTC. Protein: CASSLGQGATRRRSGANVLTF.

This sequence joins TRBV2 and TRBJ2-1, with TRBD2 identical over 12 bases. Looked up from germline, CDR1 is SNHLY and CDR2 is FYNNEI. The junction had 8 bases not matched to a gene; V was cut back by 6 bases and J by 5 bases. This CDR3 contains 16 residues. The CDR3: CASSLLGLAGNNEQFF. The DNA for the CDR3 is TGTGCCAGCAGCCTCCTCGGACTAGCGGGGAACAATGAGCAGTTCTTC.